This is a list of T cell receptor beta chains from one sample in a study of beta chain features in type 1 diabetes. Assay used: immunoSEQ multiplex PCR; TCRdb lists only in-frame clones, some missing. The table shows 500,000 to 850,000 clones, with about 14% occurring only once. Sequenced: naive CD4+ T cells from blood. The origin of the receptors is a man aged 18 to 30 with type 1 diabetes. CDR3s include the opening cysteine and the closing phenylalanine or tryptophan. Each record gives: J gene, clone size, D gene, V gene, CDR3 DNA, CDR3 protein. The D gene is left open where the match is weak. Part of the rows lack a size; the others show once, few, many or a class for expanded clones.

TRBJ1-2,few,TRBD1,TRBV19,TGTGCCAGTAGGGGTTCGGAGGGACAGGGAATCTATGGCTACACCTTC,CASRGSEGQGIYGYTF
TRBJ1-1,few,.,TRBV7-2,TGTGCCAGCAGCTTTAGCGGGATGAACACTGAAGCTTTCTTT,CASSFSGMNTEAFF
TRBJ2-7,few,.,TRBV30,TGTGCCTGGAGTGTAGTGTACGAGCAGTACTTC,CAWSVVYEQYF
TRBJ2-1,.,.,TRBV5-6,TGTGCCAGCAGCTTGGTGGGGGTCCACAATGAGCAGTTCTTC,CASSLVGVHNEQFF
TRBJ2-7,few,.,TRBV19,TGTGCCAGTAGTAAGGAGGACTACGAGCAGTACTTC,CASSKEDYEQYF
TRBJ2-2,.,.,TRBV29-1,TGCAGCGCCGAGATGGCTAGGGGGACCGGGGAGCTGTTTTTT,CSAEMARGTGELFF
TRBJ1-6,few,.,TRBV7-9,TGTGCCAGCAGCTCAGGAGATTCACCCCTCCACTTT,CASSSGDSPLHF
TRBJ2-7,.,.,TRBV2,TGTGCCAGCCGCGGAGGAGGGGACGAGCAGTACTTC,CASRGGGDEQYF
TRBJ2-3,.,.,TRBV2,TGTGCCAGCAGTGCGCAGGGTTTTTACACAGATACGCAGTATTTT,CASSAQGFYTDTQYF
TRBJ1-5,.,.,TRBV2,TGTGCCAGCAGTGACAGGGTTAGCAATCAGCCCCAGCATTTT,CASSDRVSNQPQHF
TRBJ2-2,.,.,TRBV4-1,TGCGCCAGCGGCAGGGAAGAAGCCGGGGAGCTGTTTTTT,CASGREEAGELFF
TRBJ2-7,few,TRBD2,TRBV10-3,TGTGCCATCAAAGGAGATAGCGGGAGCACCGAGCAGTACTTC,CAIKGDSGSTEQYF
TRBJ1-1,.,.,TRBV7-3,TGTGCCAGCAGCTCCGGGGAGAACACTGAAGCTTTCTTT,CASSSGENTEAFF
TRBJ2-5,once,TRBD2,TRBV13,TGTGCCAGCAGTTCCCGGGGGGAAGAGACCCAGTACTTC,CASSSRGEETQYF
TRBJ2-2,.,.,TRBV7-2,TGTGCCAGCAGCTTCCGTACCGGGGAGCTGTTTTTT,CASSFRTGELFF
TRBJ1-2,few,TRBD1,TRBV4-3,TGCGCCAGCAGCCAAGATTGGGTAGGGGGCGATGGCTACACCTTC,CASSQDWVGGDGYTF
TRBJ2-1,few,.,TRBV7-2,TGTGCCAGCAGCTTGGGGCGCCACCCCTACAATGAGCAGTTCTTC,CASSLGRHPYNEQFF
TRBJ2-5,.,.,TRBV7-2,TGTGCCAGCAGTGCCAATGGAGGGACCCAGTACTTC,CASSANGGTQYF
TRBJ1-5,.,TRBD1,TRBV7-3,TGTGCCAGCAGCCGGACAGGGGGAGCTCAGCCCCAGCATTTT,CASSRTGGAQPQHF
TRBJ1-1,.,TRBD1,TRBV5-1,TGCGCCAGCAGCTTGGGACAGGGGGCTGGTGAAGCTTTCTTT,CASSLGQGAGEAFF
TRBJ2-3,.,.,TRBV12-5,TGTGCTAGTGGTCCCAAAGTGGAAAGGCGAAGCACAGATACGCAGTATTTT,CASGPKVERRSTDTQYF
TRBJ2-7,.,.,TRBV19,TGTGCCTCCAAGAAGGGGTCATCCTACGAGCAGTACTTC,CASKKGSSYEQYF
TRBJ1-2,.,TRBD1,TRBV6-1,TGTGCCAGCAGTGGACTAGACAGGGGAAAAACACTATATGGCTACACCTTC,CASSGLDRGKTLYGYTF
TRBJ2-5,few,.,TRBV28,TGTGCCAGCAGTCTCCGTCAGGGCGCAGAGACCCAGTACTTC,CASSLRQGAETQYF
TRBJ2-3,few,.,TRBV5-1,TGCGCCAGCAGCTTGACGGGGGAAGGTGAAGATACGCAGTATTTT,CASSLTGEGEDTQYF
TRBJ2-7,.,.,TRBV5-1,TGCGCCAGCAGCTTGCTCCCAGGGAGCTACGAGCAGTACTTC,CASSLLPGSYEQYF
TRBJ2-1,once,TRBD1,TRBV7-3,TGTGCCAGCAGAAAAGACAGGGGCTCCTACAATGAGCAGTTCTTC,CASRKDRGSYNEQFF
TRBJ1-5,few,TRBD1,TRBV9,TGTGCCAGCAGCGAGGGACAGGGGGCTCCGTCCCAGCATTTT,CASSEGQGAPSQHF
TRBJ2-7,.,.,TRBV6-5,TGTGCCAGCGCGGCAACTAGCTCCTACGAGCAGTACTTC,CASAATSSYEQYF
TRBJ2-5,.,.,TRBV5-4,TGTGCCAGCAGCTTGAGGGAAGGCGGTCAAGAGACCCAGTACTTC,CASSLREGGQETQYF
TRBJ2-1,.,TRBD1,TRBV2,TGTGCCAGCAGTGCGGGACAGGGGATGTATGAGCAGTTCTTC,CASSAGQGMYEQFF
TRBJ1-2,few,.,TRBV14,TGTGCCAGCAGCCACGGTCCAGGGTCTGGCTACACCTTC,CASSHGPGSGYTF
TRBJ2-5,few,.,TRBV30,TGTGCCTGGAGTGTACCCCCATGGGAGACCCAGTACTTC,CAWSVPPWETQYF
TRBJ1-1,few,TRBD1,TRBV2,TGTGCCAGCAGCGGGACAGCGAACACTGAAGCTTTCTTT,CASSGTANTEAFF
TRBJ2-1,.,.,TRBV5-5,TGTGCCAGCACCGACAATGAGCAGTTCTTC,CASTDNEQFF
TRBJ1-5,.,.,TRBV5-1,TGCGCCAGCAGCTTGTTGGGTAGCAATCAGCCCCAGCATTTT,CASSLLGSNQPQHF
TRBJ1-1,few,.,TRBV5-1,TGCGCCAGCAAGCGTCTTATTAGGGGTGAGGACACTGAAGCTTTCTTT,CASKRLIRGEDTEAFF